The rows below give T cell receptor beta chains drawn from one sample of a study of graft-versus-host responses after intestinal transplantation. TCRdb's table, derived via immunoSEQ multiplex PCR, lists solely in-frame clones and lacks some. There are around 50,000 clones in the sample; less than 85% occur only once, and 0.46% lies in the top ten. No antigen has been assigned to these receptors. Material: unstimulated CD4+ T cells sorted from spleen or lymph node cells, obtained before transplant. The receptors were gathered from a human donor who was the organ donor for an intestinal transplant. Both conserved end residues are part of each CDR3. Each record gives: V gene, D gene, J gene, CDR3 protein. The D gene is left open where the match is weak.

V: TRBV6-5
D: -
J: TRBJ1-1
CDR3: CASSSSTKLGEAFF

V: TRBV21-1
D: -
J: TRBJ1-5
CDR3: CASPPRTGPYSNQPQHF

V: TRBV27
D: -
J: TRBJ1-5
CDR3: CASSLGGGVGQPQHF

V: TRBV5-1
D: -
J: TRBJ2-7
CDR3: CASSKGYEQYF

V: TRBV30
D: -
J: TRBJ1-6
CDR3: CAWSTSIALGNSPLHF

V: TRBV6-5
D: -
J: TRBJ1-1
CDR3: CASRREGRGTEAFF

V: TRBV6-5
D: TRBD1
J: TRBJ1-6
CDR3: CASSYGTGVSPLHF

V: TRBV15
D: -
J: TRBJ2-4
CDR3: CATSGGGQGKNIQYF

V: TRBV6-5
D: -
J: TRBJ1-1
CDR3: CASSYSSQGRTEAFF

V: TRBV18
D: -
J: TRBJ2-7
CDR3: CASSPYRVYEQYF

V: TRBV15
D: -
J: TRBJ1-1
CDR3: CATSRDLQWNTEAFF

V: TRBV11-3
D: -
J: TRBJ1-1
CDR3: CASSLGVRGRTEAFF

V: TRBV27
D: TRBD1
J: TRBJ2-7
CDR3: CASSLRQGYEQYF

V: TRBV2
D: -
J: TRBJ2-1
CDR3: CASIQTTYNEQFF

V: TRBV6-1
D: TRBD1
J: TRBJ1-1
CDR3: CASSLTGGNTEAFF

V: TRBV30
D: -
J: TRBJ1-5
CDR3: CAWSPPWQGRGQPQHF

V: TRBV14
D: -
J: TRBJ2-1
CDR3: CASSQPRTDSYNEQFF

V: TRBV6-6
D: -
J: TRBJ1-1
CDR3: CASSYSGFGSTEAFF